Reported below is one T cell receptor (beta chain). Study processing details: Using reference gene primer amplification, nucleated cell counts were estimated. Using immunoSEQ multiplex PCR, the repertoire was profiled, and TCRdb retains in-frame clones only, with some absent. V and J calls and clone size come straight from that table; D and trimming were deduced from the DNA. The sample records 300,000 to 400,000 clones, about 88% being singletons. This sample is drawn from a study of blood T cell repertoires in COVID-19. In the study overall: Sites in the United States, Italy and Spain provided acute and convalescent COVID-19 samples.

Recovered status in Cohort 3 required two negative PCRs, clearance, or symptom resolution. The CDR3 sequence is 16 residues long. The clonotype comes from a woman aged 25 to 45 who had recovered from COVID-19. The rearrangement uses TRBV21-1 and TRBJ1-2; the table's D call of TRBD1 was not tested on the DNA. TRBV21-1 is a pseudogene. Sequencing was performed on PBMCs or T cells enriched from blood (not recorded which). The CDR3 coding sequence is TGTGCCAGCAGCAAAGCTGAGCAGGGGACGGCCTATGGCTACACCTTC. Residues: CASSKAEQGTAYGYTF.